What follows are 4 T cell receptor beta chains derived from one specimen sequenced in a study of Ad26.COV2.S vaccination and SARS-CoV-2 variants. Method: immunoSEQ multiplex PCR; TCRdb's copy keeps in-frame clones and lacks some. The top ten clones hold about 1.6% of a sample with about 410,000 clones, around 92% of them seen once. Regarding treatment: about 20 received Ad26.COV2.S at low or high dose, single or two shots; five or six received placebo; per-sample allocation not given. Day 63 after the first vaccine or placebo injection was the time point for sampling. Sequences were derived from peripheral blood, sampled in a trial of Ad26.COV2.S vaccine versus placebo. All receptors derive from a person between 18 and 65 years old who received the Ad26.COV2.S COVID-19 vaccine or a placebo.

The chain uses TRBV5-6 and TRBJ2-1; 7 positions agree with TRBD1. The CDR3 consists of 14 residues. Looked up from germline, CDR1 is SGHDT and CDR2 is YYEEEE. V shed 3 bases, J shed 4 bases, and the junction held 4 bases outside the gene matches. DNA of the CDR3: TGTGCCAGCAGCTGGGGACAGATATACAATGAGCAGTTCTTC. Its protein product is CASSWGQIYNEQFF.

This clone was counted many times. This chain uses TRBV11-2 with TRBJ1-1, with 9 bases fitting TRBD1. CDR1 and CDR2 from the germline V gene are SGHAT and FQNNGV. This CDR3 has 15 residues. V shed 5 bases and J 6 bases; nucleotides not matched to a gene: 10. The DNA of the CDR3 is TGTGCCAGCAGCCCTGGACAGGGGACCATAGCTGAAGCTTTCTTT. Its protein is CASSPGQGTIAEAFF.

The gene calls are TRBV19 and TRBJ2-1; D unclear. The V and J ends lost 11 bases and 3 bases respectively, with 11 bases between them. Germline CDR1 and CDR2: LNHDA and SQIVND (reference sequence). The CDR3 runs 12 residues. The DNA for the CDR3 is TGTGCCGCGAGCGACGGCTACAATGAGCAGTTCTTC. This sequence encodes CAASDGYNEQFF.

The CDR3, as DNA: TGCGCCAGCAGCCGAGAGACCGGGACAGGGCTTAGGAATGAGCAGTTCTTC. Protein: CASSRETGTGLRNEQFF. The chain is built from TRBV5-1 and TRBJ2-1; TRBD1 agrees at 9 bases. The CDR3 spans 17 residues. Germline CDR1 SGHRS, CDR2 YFSETQ. The trim removed 4 bases at V and 7 bases at J, leaving 15 bases unmatched.